This T cell receptor (beta chain) is drawn from a study of blood T cell repertoires in COVID-19. Germline values: CDR1 SEHNR, CDR2 FQNEAQ (reference sequence). This CDR3 is built from 15 residues. V was pared by 5 bases and J by 3 bases, with 14 bases between. In the authors' workflow: Scientists estimated how many nucleated cells there were by amplifying reference gene primers. Generated by immunoSEQ multiplex PCR, the TCRdb table keeps only in-frame clones and is missing some. D and trimming come from the DNA, and the V and J calls and clone size come from that table. The repertoire holds over 70,000 clones, around 90% seen once, with 2% to 2.5% in the top ten.

The rearrangement joins TRBV7-9 to TRBJ1-5; a possible D gene is TRBD1 (5 bases). The specimen sequenced was peripheral blood. This TCR came from a human donor with active COVID-19. The donor label of this sample is uncertain. This CDR3 is CASSPPGDSNQPQHF. In nucleotides, the CDR3 is TGTGCCAGCAGCCCGCCCGGGGACTCCAATCAGCCCCAGCATTTT. Full variable domain (remainder filled in from reference TRBV7-9 and TRBJ1-5): DTGVSQNPRHKITKRGQNVTFRCDPISEHNRLYWYRQTLGQGPEFLTYFQNEAQLEKSRLLSDRFSAERPKGSFSTLEIQRTEQGDSAMYLCASSPPGDSNQPQHFGDGTRLSIL.